Listed below are T cell receptor beta chains from one sample, sequenced in a study of T-cell reconstitution after alpha-beta-depleted transplantation in children. TCRdb reanalysed the PCR reads using MiXCR and keeps one entry per CDR3 protein. The table lists 180,000 or so distinct CDR3 sequences, 6.3% of them singletons. The sequencing used PBMCs, collected before TCRalphabeta/CD19-depleted stem cell transplant. The receptors derive from a girl under three years old with combined immunodeficiency, due to receive a stem cell transplant. The CDR3 runs from the conserved cysteine through the conserved F or W. D genes are given only for firm matches. Size is omitted from some rows. Given values are once, few, many or a class for expanded clones.

J gene	V gene	clone size	D gene	CDR3 protein	CDR3 DNA
TRBJ2-2	TRBV5-6	many	TRBD2	CASSYGLAGGRAPSTGELFF	TGTGCCAGCAGCTACGGACTAGCGGGGGGCCGGGCTCCGTCCACCGGGGAGCTGTTTTTT
TRBJ2-7	TRBV7-9	-	-	CASSRTSIYEQYF	TGTGCCAGCAGCCGCACTAGCATCTACGAGCAGTACTTC
TRBJ1-6	TRBV7-2	few	-	CASSPRGSSYNSPLHF	TGTGCCAGCAGCCCGCGGGGGAGCTCCTATAATTCACCCCTCCACTTT
TRBJ2-7	TRBV2	many	-	CASVISYEQYF	TGTGCCAGCGTGATAAGCTACGAGCAGTACTTC
TRBJ2-1	TRBV11-2	many	-	CASSTGHLEQFF	TGTGCCAGCAGCACCGGACATCTTGAGCAGTTCTTC
TRBJ2-1	TRBV7-8	many	TRBD2	CASTQFTSGGVRSDEQFF	TGTGCCAGCACCCAATTCACTAGCGGGGGAGTGAGGTCCGATGAGCAGTTCTTC
TRBJ2-2	TRBV4-2	-	-	CASSQVEGTGELFF	TGTGCCAGCAGCCAAGTAGAGGGTACCGGGGAGCTGTTTTTT
TRBJ1-6	TRBV5-1	many	-	CASSFTGNSPLHF	TGTGCCAGCAGCTTCACAGGGAATTCACCCCTCCACTTT
TRBJ2-1	TRBV13	many	-	CASSYDRRVYNEQFF	TGTGCCAGCAGCTACGACAGGAGGGTTTACAATGAGCAGTTCTTC
TRBJ2-7	TRBV7-9	many	-	CASSLGWLDLYF	TGTGCCAGCAGCTTGGGATGGCTAGATCTGTACTTC
TRBJ2-1	TRBV2	many	-	CASREDIPEQFF	TGTGCCAGCAGGGAAGACATTCCTGAGCAGTTCTTC
TRBJ2-1	TRBV7-6	many	-	CASSLEFGTYNEQFF	TGTGCCAGCAGCTTAGAATTCGGGACCTACAATGAGCAGTTCTTC
TRBJ2-1	TRBV4-1	many	TRBD1	CASSPGQGAYEQFF	TGCGCCAGCAGCCCGGGACAGGGGGCTTATGAGCAGTTCTTC
TRBJ2-1	TRBV29-1	many	-	CSVEVTGRSYNEQFF	TGCAGCGTTGAGGTAACAGGGAGATCCTACAATGAGCAGTTCTTC
TRBJ2-1	TRBV6-1	many	TRBD2	CASSRLAGENRNEQFF	TGTGCCAGCAGTCGTTTAGCGGGAGAAAATAGGAATGAGCAGTTCTTC
TRBJ1-2	TRBV4-2	many	TRBD1	CASSQDSRTGNYGYTF	TGTGCCAGCAGCCAAGATTCGCGGACAGGGAACTATGGCTACACCTTC